The next 18 T cell receptor beta chains were all read from a single sample in a study of T cell clonality in common variable immunodeficiency. Generated by immunoSEQ multiplex PCR, the TCRdb table keeps only in-frame clones and is missing some. In total the sample includes roughly 51,000 clones, none of them seen once. Sequencing input: peripheral blood mononuclear cells. These receptors came from a person between 18 and 75 years old in good health.

This clone was observed at least ten times. Read data end 3 residues before the CDR3 end; the end is taken from the germline J gene. The chain joins TRBV6-2 or TRBV6-3 to TRBJ2-5; no definite D call. Germline V CDR1 and CDR2: MNHEY, SVGEGT. The CDR3 length is 12 residues. V was pared by 6 bases and J by 6 bases, with 11 bases between. Incomplete CDR3 DNA: TGTGCCAGCAGCTTGGCTAGAAAGACC. This translates into CASSLARKT. The complete CDR3 sequence is CASSLARKTQYF.

This clone showed up many times. The CDR3 extends 3 residues past the end of the read, so its final part is completed from the germline J gene. The rearrangement links TRBV29-1 to TRBJ1-3, with unresolved D. Germline-derived CDR1 and CDR2 are SQVTM and ANQGSEA. V lost 7 bases and J 4 bases, leaving 11 bases between the germline ends. CDR3 length: 12 residues. The part of the CDR3 DNA that was read is TGCAGCGCTAACGAAGCGGGAAACACC. Protein product: CSANEAGNT. The entire CDR3 reads CSANEAGNTIYF.

This clone was counted many times. The CDR3 end falls 3 residues outside the read, so it is completed with the germline J gene. This chain uses TRBV13 with TRBJ2-1, with 7 nucleotides matching TRBD1. This CDR3 spans 16 amino acids. CDR1 and CDR2 (germline): PRHDT, FYEKMQ (reference sequence). Trimming removed 5 bases from V and 2 bases from J; junction bases left unmatched: 9. The sequenced CDR3 bases are TGTGCCAGCAGCATAACGGGACAGCGGACCTACAATGAG. Its translation is CASSITGQRTYNE. The entire CDR3 protein is CASSITGQRTYNEQFF. Using reference TRBV13 and TRBJ2-1 for the parts outside the CDR3, the full variable domain is AAGVIQSPRHLIKEKRETATLKCYPIPRHDTVYWYQQGPGQDPQFLISFYEKMQSDKGSIPDRFSAQQFSDYHSELNMSSLELGDSALYFCASSITGQRTYNEQFFGPGTRLTVL.

This clone was seen many times. The junction departs from the called germline gene at one end, perhaps through a read error. The read comes to an end 3 residues before the CDR3 does, leaving the germline J gene to fill in the end. The gene calls are TRBV20-1 and TRBJ2-4; TRBD1 is a possible D gene (5 bases). This CDR3 has 17 amino acids. CDR1 DFQATT and CDR2 SNEGSKA come from the germline V gene (reference sequence). The CDR3 loop is CSARPRDAGRAKHIQYF. CDR3 bases read: TGCAGTGCTAGACCCAGGGATGCTGGTAGAGCCAAACACATT.

This clone was seen repeatedly, ten times or more. Read sequence stops 3 residues before the CDR3 end, and the germline J gene provides the missing end. J is TRBJ1-1 and V is TRBV11-2; 8 bases align to TRBD1. Trimming removed 5 bases from V and 4 bases from J; junction bases left unmatched: 3. Germline V gene sequence: CDR1 SGHAT, CDR2 FQNNGV. This CDR3 region has 13 residues. The sequenced part of the CDR3 DNA is TGTGCCAGCAGCCCTGACAGGGGCACTGAA. Protein: CASSPDRGTE. The whole CDR3 sequence reads CASSPDRGTEAFF. The full variable domain, completed using reference TRBV11-2 and TRBJ1-1, is EAGVAQSPRYKIIEKRQSVAFWCNPISGHATLYWYQQILGQGPKLLIQFQNNGVVDDSQLPKDRFSAERLKGVDSTLKIQPAKLEDSAVYLCASSPDRGTEAFFGQGTRLTVV.

The table lists this clone with many counts. The read ends 3 residues before the CDR3 terminus; that terminus is restored from the germline J gene. The rearrangement uses TRBV5-1 and TRBJ2-5, with D perhaps matching TRBD2 (6 bases). The CDR3 is made up of 14 amino acids. With 4 bases removed from V and 1 base from J, the gap between germline ends came to 11 bases. Per germline, CDR1 SGHRS and CDR2 YFSETQ. CDR3 region: CASSETSTQETQYF. The sequenced CDR3 bases are TGCGCCAGCAGCGAGACTAGTACCCAAGAGACC.

This clone was found many times. CDR3 residues: CASSPGHTNTGELFF. The covered CDR3 bases are TGTGCCAGCAGTCCGGGACATACGAACACCGGGGAG. The gene calls are TRBV7-8 and TRBJ2-2; a weak D match, TRBD1 (6 bases). The read ends 3 residues shy of where the CDR3 ends; the end is completed using the germline J gene. V lost 6 bases and J 0 bases, leaving 11 bases between the germline ends. Looked up from germline, CDR1 is SGHVS and CDR2 is FQNEAQ. CDR3 length: 15 residues. Full variable domain (outside the CDR3, taken from reference TRBV7-8 and TRBJ2-2): GAGVSQSPRYKVAKRGQDVALRCDPISGHVSLFWYQQALGQGPEFLTYFQNEAQLDKSGLPSDRFFAERPEGSVSTLKIQRTQQEDSAVYLCASSPGHTNTGELFFGEGSRLTVL.

In its sample, this clone was seen many times. The read ends 3 residues before the CDR3 terminus; that terminus is restored from the germline J gene. This chain uses TRBV7-2 with TRBJ2-7, with D unresolved. Germline V gene lookup returns CDR1 SGHTA and CDR2 FQGNSA. V dropped 5 bases and J dropped 4 bases, with 6 bases sitting between them. This CDR3 is built from 11 residues. CDR3 residues: CASSDGYEQYF. The sequenced part of the CDR3 DNA is TGTGCCAGCAGCGACGGGTACGAG.

This clone showed up many times. The read ends 3 residues early relative to the CDR3; the germline J gene fills the gap. The chain joins TRBV20-1 to TRBJ2-2; TRBD2 might be the D (5 bases). Germline V CDR1 and CDR2: DFQATT, SNEGSKA (reference sequence). The V gene lost 2 bases and the J gene lost 0 bases, with 7 bases spanning the gap. This CDR3 has 14 amino acids. The part of the CDR3 DNA that was read is TGCAGTGCTAGACGACTAACGAACACCGGGGAG. It translates to CSARRLTNTGE. The whole CDR3 protein reads CSARRLTNTGELFF.

This clone was counted ten times or more. The CDR3 end is not reached by the read, which stops 3 residues before it; the germline J gene fills it in. The genes are TRBV19 and TRBJ2-2; maybe TRBD1 (6 bases). V lost 4 bases to trimming and J lost 1 base, with 19 bases between them. This CDR3 is built from 18 residues. Germline assignment: CDR1 LNHDA and CDR2 SQIVND (reference sequence). Here the CDR3 reads CASSRGRQGPKNTGELFF. CDR3 bases read: TGTGCCAGTAGTAGGGGTCGGCAGGGGCCTAAGAACACCGGGGAG.

This clone was seen ten or more times. The chain's CDR3 is CASSPERGSYNEQFF. CDR3 DNA, as far as it was read: TGTGCCAGCAGCCCAGAGCGGGGCTCCTACAATGAG. The gene calls are TRBV11-2 and TRBJ2-1, with 7 nucleotides matching TRBD2. The CDR3 goes on 3 residues after the read ends, and that part is filled in from the germline J gene. V shed 5 bases and J 0 bases; nucleotides not matched to a gene: 4. Germline loops: CDR1 SGHAT, CDR2 FQNNGV. The CDR3 runs 15 residues.

This clone was picked up many times. The read terminates 3 residues before the CDR3 end, so the remaining end is supplied by the germline J gene. The rearrangement joins TRBV20-1 to TRBJ2-7; 9 positions match TRBD1. The CDR3 extends over 14 amino acids. V trimming: 4 bases; J trimming: 0 bases; junction bases outside the gene matches: 4. The V gene's germline CDR1 is DFQATT and CDR2 SNEGSKA (reference sequence). The CDR3 sequence is CSAIQGASSYEQYF. CDR3 bases read: TGCAGTGCTATACAGGGGGCTAGCTCCTACGAG.

This clone has at least ten counts. Coverage ceases 3 residues before the CDR3 finishes, and the germline J gene fills in the end. The V gene is TRBV5-1, the J gene TRBJ2-3; D may be TRBD1 (5 bases). V lost 2 bases and J 4 bases, leaving 11 bases between the germline ends. Germline CDR1 reads SGHRS; CDR2 reads YFSETQ. The CDR3 consists of 14 residues. The sequenced CDR3 bases are TGCGCCAGCAGCTTTTTACAGGTGGCAGATACG. This translates into CASSFLQVADT. The whole CDR3 protein is CASSFLQVADTQYF.

This clone has ten or more counts. The CDR3 end lies 3 residues beyond the end of the read and is filled in from the germline J gene. The V gene is TRBV7-9, the J gene TRBJ1-1; D call uncertain. The V end was cut by 1 base, the J end by 1 base, with 10 bases between. The CDR3 is 15 amino acids. Per germline, CDR1 SEHNR and CDR2 FQNEAQ (reference sequence). The CDR3: CASSLGVTENTEAFF. Partial CDR3 DNA: TGTGCCAGCAGCTTAGGGGTAACAGAGAACACTGAA.

In its sample, this clone was seen a few times. The sequenced fragment ends 3 residues before the CDR3 boundary, so the rest is inferred from the germline J gene. The chain joins TRBV18 to TRBJ1-5; 7 bases map to TRBD1. The CDR3 is 14 residues long. Germline trimming cut 4 bases from V and 6 bases from J; bases unmatched to any gene: 6. Germline CDR1 KGHSH, CDR2 LQKENI. CDR3 sequence reads: CASSRGGLGQPQHF. Partial CDR3 DNA: TGTGCCAGCTCACGAGGGGGCCTTGGTCAGCCC. Full variable domain (rest looked up from reference TRBV18 and TRBJ1-5): NAGVMQNPRHLVRRRGQEARLRCSPMKGHSHVYWYRQLPEEGLKFMVYLQKENIIDESGMPKERFSAEFPKEGPSILRIQQVVRGDSAAYFCASSRGGLGQPQHFGDGTRLSIL.

This clone showed up many times. The read falls 3 residues short of the CDR3 end, and the missing part is taken from the germline J gene. V and J are TRBV19 and TRBJ1-2; D unresolved. CDR1 LNHDA and CDR2 SQIVND come from the germline V gene (reference sequence). V was clipped by 0 bases and J by 5 bases, with 7 bases between them. CDR3 length equals 13 residues. The sequenced CDR3 bases are TGTGCCAGTAGTATAGACACAGAGTATGGC. Translated: CASSIDTEYG. The full CDR3 reads CASSIDTEYGYTF.

This clone was detected only a few times. Read sequence stops 3 residues before the CDR3 end, and the germline J gene provides the missing end. The chain links TRBV27 to TRBJ2-7; D gene ambiguous. Trimming removed 0 bases from V and 5 bases from J, with 8 bases in between. CDR3 length: 13 residues. Germline-derived CDR1 and CDR2 are MNHEY and SMNVEV (reference sequence). The CDR3 bases that were read are TGTGCCAGCAGTTTATCAGGGCAGCACGAG. Translation gives CASSLSGQHE. In full, the CDR3 reads CASSLSGQHEQYF.

This clone was observed at least ten times. The read stops 3 residues short of the end of the CDR3; the missing end is completed from the germline J gene. The J gene is TRBJ2-1, the V gene TRBV9, with 12 bases identical to TRBD2. This CDR3 is 15 amino acids long. Germline V gene sequence: CDR1 SGDLS, CDR2 YYNGEE. The ends lost 4 bases at V and 8 bases at J; junction bases unmatched: 7. The CDR3 DNA, read in part, is TGTGCCAGCAGCCCTACTAGCGGGAGGTTGTATGAG. This gives the protein CASSPTSGRLYE. The CDR3 as a whole reads CASSPTSGRLYEQFF.